This TCR beta chain was identified during a study of T-cell reconstitution after alpha-beta-depleted transplantation in children. Broader study findings: Several patients had high TCRbeta diversity at day 60; it came from surviving recipient T cells and thymic progenitors. Approximately two months post-transplant, alpha-beta T cells reportedly originated from several hundred expanded graft clones. One year after transplant, T-cell counts and diversity came mostly from newly produced T cells.

Comments on this clonotype: Its antigen is not known.

Germline V CDR1 and CDR2: MGHRA, YSYEKL. CDR3 size: 15 residues. V was pared by 5 bases and J by 4 bases, with 5 bases of the junction left unmatched. A TCRbeta library incorporating unique molecular identifiers was prepared. TCRdb passed the PCR reads through MiXCR, listing each CDR3 protein once. The top ten clones hold about 5% of a sample with roughly 790,000 distinct CDR3 sequences, roughly 15% of them seen once. This TCR was sampled from a male patient younger than 18 who had a stem cell transplant for acute lymphoblastic leukemia, so the T cells may come from the graft donor. J is TRBJ2-3 and V is TRBV4-1, with 11 bases identical to TRBD2. The sample was PBMCs, mostly from graft donor cells, taken 360 days after TCRalphabeta/CD19-depleted stem cell transplant. The CDR3 region has the DNA TGCGCCAGCAGCTCACTAGCGGGGGATCCAGATACGCAGTATTTT. As protein: CASSSLAGDPDTQYF.